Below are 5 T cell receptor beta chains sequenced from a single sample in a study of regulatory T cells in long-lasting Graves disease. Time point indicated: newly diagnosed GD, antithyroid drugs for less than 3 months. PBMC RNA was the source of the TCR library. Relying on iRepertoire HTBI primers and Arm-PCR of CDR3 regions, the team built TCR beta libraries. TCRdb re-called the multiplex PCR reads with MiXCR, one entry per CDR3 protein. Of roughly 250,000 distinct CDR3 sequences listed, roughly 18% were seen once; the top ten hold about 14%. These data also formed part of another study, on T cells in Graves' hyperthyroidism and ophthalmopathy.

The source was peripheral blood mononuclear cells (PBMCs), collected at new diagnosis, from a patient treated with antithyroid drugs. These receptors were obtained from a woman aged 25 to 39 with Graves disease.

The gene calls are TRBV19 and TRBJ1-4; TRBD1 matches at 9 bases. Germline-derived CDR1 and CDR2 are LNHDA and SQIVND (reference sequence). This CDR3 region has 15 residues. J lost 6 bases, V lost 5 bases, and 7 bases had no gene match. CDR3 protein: CASSLMTGGDEKLFF. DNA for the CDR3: TGTGCCAGTAGTTTGATGACAGGGGGGGATGAAAAACTGTTTTTT.

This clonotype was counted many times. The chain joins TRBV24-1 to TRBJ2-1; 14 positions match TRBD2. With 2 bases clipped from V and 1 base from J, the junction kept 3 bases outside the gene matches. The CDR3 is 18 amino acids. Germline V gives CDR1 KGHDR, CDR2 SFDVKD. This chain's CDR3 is CATSDSGTSGGSYNEQFF. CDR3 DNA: TGTGCCACCAGTGATTCCGGGACTAGCGGGGGTTCCTACAATGAGCAGTTCTTC.

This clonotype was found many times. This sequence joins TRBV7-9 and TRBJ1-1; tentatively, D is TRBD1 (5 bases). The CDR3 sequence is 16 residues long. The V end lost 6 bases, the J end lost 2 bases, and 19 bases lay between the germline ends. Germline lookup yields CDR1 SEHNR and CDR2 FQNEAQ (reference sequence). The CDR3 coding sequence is TGTGCCAGCAGAGCCAAGTACAGGAGATCCAACACTGAAGCTTTCTTT. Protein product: CASRAKYRRSNTEAFF.

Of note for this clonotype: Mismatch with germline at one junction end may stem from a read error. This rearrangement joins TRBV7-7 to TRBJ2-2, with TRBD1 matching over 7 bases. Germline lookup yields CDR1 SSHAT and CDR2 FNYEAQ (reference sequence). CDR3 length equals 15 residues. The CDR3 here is CASSTGQADTGELFF. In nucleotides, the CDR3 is TGTGCTAGCAGCACCGGACAGGCTGACACCGGGGAGCTGTTTTTT.

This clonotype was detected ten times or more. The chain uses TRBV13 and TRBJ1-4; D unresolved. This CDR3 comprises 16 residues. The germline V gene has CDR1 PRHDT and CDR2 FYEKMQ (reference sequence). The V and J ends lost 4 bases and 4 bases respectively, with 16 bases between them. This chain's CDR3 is CASSSLLTADNEKLFF. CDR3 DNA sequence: TGTGCCAGCAGCTCACTTCTAACCGCTGATAATGAAAAACTGTTTTTT.